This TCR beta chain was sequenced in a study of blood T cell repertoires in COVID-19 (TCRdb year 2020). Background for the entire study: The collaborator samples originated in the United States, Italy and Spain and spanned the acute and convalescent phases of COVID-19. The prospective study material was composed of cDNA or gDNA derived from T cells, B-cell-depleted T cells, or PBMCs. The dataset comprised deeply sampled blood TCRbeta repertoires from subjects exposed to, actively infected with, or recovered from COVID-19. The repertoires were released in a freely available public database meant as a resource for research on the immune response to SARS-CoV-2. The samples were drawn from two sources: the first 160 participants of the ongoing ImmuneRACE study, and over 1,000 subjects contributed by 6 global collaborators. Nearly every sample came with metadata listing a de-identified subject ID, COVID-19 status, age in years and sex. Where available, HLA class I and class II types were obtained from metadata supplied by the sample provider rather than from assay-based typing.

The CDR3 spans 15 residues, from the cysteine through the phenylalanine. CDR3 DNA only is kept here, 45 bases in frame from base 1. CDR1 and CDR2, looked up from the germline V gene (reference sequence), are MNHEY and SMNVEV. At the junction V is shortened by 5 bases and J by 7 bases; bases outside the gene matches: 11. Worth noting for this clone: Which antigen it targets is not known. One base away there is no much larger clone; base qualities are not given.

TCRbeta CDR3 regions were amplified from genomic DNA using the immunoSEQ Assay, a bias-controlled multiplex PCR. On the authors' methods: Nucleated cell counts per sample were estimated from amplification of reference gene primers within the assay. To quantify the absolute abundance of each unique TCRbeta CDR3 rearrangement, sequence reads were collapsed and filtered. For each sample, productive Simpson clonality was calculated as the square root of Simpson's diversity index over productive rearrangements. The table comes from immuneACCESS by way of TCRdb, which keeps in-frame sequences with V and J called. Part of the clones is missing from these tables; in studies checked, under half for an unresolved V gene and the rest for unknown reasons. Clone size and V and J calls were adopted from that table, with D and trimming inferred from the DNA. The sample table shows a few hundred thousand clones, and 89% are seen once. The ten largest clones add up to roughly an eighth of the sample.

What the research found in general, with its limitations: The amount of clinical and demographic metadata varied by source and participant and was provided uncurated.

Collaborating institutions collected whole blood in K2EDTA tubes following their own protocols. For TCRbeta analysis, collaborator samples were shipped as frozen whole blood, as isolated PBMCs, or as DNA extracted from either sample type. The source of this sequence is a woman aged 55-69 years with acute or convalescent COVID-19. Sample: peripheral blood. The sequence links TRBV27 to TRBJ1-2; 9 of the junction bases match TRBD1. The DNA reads TGTGCCAGCAGTCCCTTGACAGGGGGTTTAGGTGGCTACACCTTC. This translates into CASSPLTGGLGGYTF.